A selection of T cell receptor beta chains follows, all from one sample in a study of graft-versus-host responses after intestinal transplantation. The assay was immunoSEQ multiplex PCR, and TCRdb's table has in-frame clones only and misses some. The sample lists more than 85,000 clones, just under 95% occurring once. Their target antigens are unknown. The sequencing here drew on unstimulated CD8+ T cells sorted from spleen or lymph node cells, taken before transplant. The source of these receptors is a human donor who was the organ donor for an intestinal transplant. Each CDR3 is given with its conserved first and last residue. D genes are given only for firm matches. The size field is filled for only some rows; it gives once, few, many or a size class.

clone size,D gene,V gene,J gene,CDR3 DNA,CDR3 protein
.,.,TRBV7-9,TRBJ2-3,TGTGCCAGCAGCTTAGGAGGTGAATATAATACGCAGTATTTT,CASSLGGEYNTQYF
.,TRBD2,TRBV7-9,TRBJ2-3,TGTGCCAGCAGCCCTAGCGGAGACACAGATACGCAGTATTTT,CASSPSGDTDTQYF
.,.,TRBV14,TRBJ2-7,TGTGCCAGCAGCCATTACTACGAGCAGTACTTC,CASSHYYEQYF
.,.,TRBV11-2,TRBJ2-3,TGTGCCAGCAGCATACAGGACATTTACACAGATACGCAGTATTTT,CASSIQDIYTDTQYF
.,.,TRBV7-9,TRBJ2-7,TGTGCCAGCAGGGGCGGGGACCCTCGACGGGAGCAGTACTTC,CASRGGDPRREQYF
.,TRBD1,TRBV11-2,TRBJ2-7,TGTGCCAGCAGCTGGGCAGGGGGATCGGCGTACGAGCAGTACTTC,CASSWAGGSAYEQYF
once,.,TRBV9,TRBJ2-6,TGTGCCAGCAGTGCTTGGGGGGACCCCTCTGGGGCCAACGTCCTGACTTTC,CASSAWGDPSGANVLTF
.,.,TRBV23-1,TRBJ2-7,TGCGCCAGCAGTCTCGAGGGTGGAGGGCTTATACACCCCTACGAGCAGTACTTC,CASSLEGGGLIHPYEQYF
.,.,TRBV6-5,TRBJ2-1,TGTGCCAGCATGTACGGTCTAGGCCAGAATGAGCAGTTCTTC,CASMYGLGQNEQFF
.,.,TRBV9,TRBJ1-3,TGTGCCAGTGCGGGGGACACCATATATTTT,CASAGDTIYF
.,TRBD1,TRBV7-8,TRBJ1-4,TGTGCCAGCAGCGTTAGACAGGGTAGGAATGAAAAACTGTTTTTT,CASSVRQGRNEKLFF
.,.,TRBV5-1,TRBJ1-1,TGCGCCAGCAGCCCGAACTGGGGGGAAAACACTGAAGCTTTCTTT,CASSPNWGENTEAFF
.,.,TRBV28,TRBJ2-1,TGTGCCAGCCGAAGGACTACCCTCTACAATGAGCAGTTCTTC,CASRRTTLYNEQFF
.,TRBD2,TRBV2,TRBJ2-1,TGTGCCAGCAGTGAATGGGCTAGCGGGAGGATCTACAATGAGCAGTTCTTC,CASSEWASGRIYNEQFF
.,.,TRBV9,TRBJ2-7,TGTGCCAGCAGCGTGACACCCTCCTACGAGCAGTACTTC,CASSVTPSYEQYF
.,TRBD2,TRBV15,TRBJ2-2,TGTGCCACCAGCAGAGATGATTTAGGGAGGGCCGATACCGGGGAGCTGTTTTTT,CATSRDDLGRADTGELFF
.,.,TRBV13,TRBJ2-1,TGTGCCAGCAGCTCCCCAGCCCCACTAGAACAAACGAACAATGAGCAGTTCTTC,CASSSPAPLEQTNNEQFF
.,.,TRBV27,TRBJ1-1,TGTGCCAGCAGTGACCAGGGGATTTGGGACACTGAAGCTTTCTTT,CASSDQGIWDTEAFF
.,.,TRBV5-1,TRBJ1-2,TGTGCCAGCAGCTTCCTCGTGGCAGGGTATAACTATGGCTACACCTTC,CASSFLVAGYNYGYTF
few,TRBD1,TRBV4-1,TRBJ2-7,TGCGCCAGCAGCCAAGCTCCTCCGGGACAGGCCTACGAGCAGTACTTC,CASSQAPPGQAYEQYF
once,.,TRBV5-1,TRBJ1-2,TGCGCCAGCAGCTTGTTTCCTGGGGCGTCCTATGGCTACACCTTC,CASSLFPGASYGYTF
.,TRBD1,TRBV2,TRBJ1-2,TGTGCCAGCAGAGAGACAGGGCGGTATTATGGCTACACCTTC,CASRETGRYYGYTF
.,.,TRBV4-1,TRBJ1-5,TGCGCCAGCAGCCAAGTCCCGGGGGTGTATAGCAATCAGCCCCAGCATTTT,CASSQVPGVYSNQPQHF
.,TRBD2,TRBV5-4,TRBJ2-7,TGTGCCAGCAGCTTGGGTAGCGGGTACGAGCAGTACTTC,CASSLGSGYEQYF
.,TRBD2,TRBV5-6,TRBJ2-2,TGTGCCAGCAGCTTGCCATACCGCGGGGGGGCGAACACCGGGGAGCTGTTTTTT,CASSLPYRGGANTGELFF
.,.,TRBV5-4,TRBJ1-4,TGTGCCAGCAGCTTGGTGGAGAAGAAGGTCAATGAAAAACTGTTTTTT,CASSLVEKKVNEKLFF
.,.,TRBV6-6,TRBJ2-7,TGTGCCAGCAGTTACATGGGACAATCCGAGCAGTACTTC,CASSYMGQSEQYF
.,.,TRBV14,TRBJ2-5,TGTGCCAGCAGCCAAGAAAATAGGGGAGAGACCCAGTACTTC,CASSQENRGETQYF
.,TRBD1,TRBV11-3,TRBJ2-7,TGTGCCAGCAGCGCCACAGGGGGCTATGGGTACGAGCAGTACTTC,CASSATGGYGYEQYF
.,TRBD2,TRBV7-2,TRBJ2-3,TGTGCCAGCAGCGCTAGCGGGCCTTACACAGATACGCAGTATTTT,CASSASGPYTDTQYF
.,.,TRBV15,TRBJ1-4,TGTGCCACCAGCGGCCCGGGTAGGCGGGAAAAACTGTTTTTT,CATSGPGRREKLFF
.,TRBD1,TRBV4-2,TRBJ1-2,TGTGCCAGCAGCCAAGCCAGACAATCTGGGGACAGGGGTTTAAAAAATGGCTACACCTTC,CASSQARQSGDRGLKNGYTF
.,TRBD1,TRBV2,TRBJ2-5,TGTGCCAGCAGTGAAACAGGGGGGGAGACCCAGTACTTC,CASSETGGETQYF
.,.,TRBV5-1,TRBJ1-5,TGCGCCAGCAGCTTAACAGGGAATCAGCCCCAGCATTTT,CASSLTGNQPQHF
.,.,TRBV28,TRBJ1-5,TGTGCCAGCAACATAGGGGTGGACAATCAGCCCCAGCATTTT,CASNIGVDNQPQHF
.,.,TRBV19,TRBJ1-2,TGTGCCAGTAGTATAGATGGCGGGACTGCTAACTATGGCTACACCTTC,CASSIDGGTANYGYTF
.,TRBD2,TRBV4-2,TRBJ2-1,TGTGCCAGCAGCCATCCAACGGGAGGTCGGCAAAGGTGGGATGAGCAGTTCTTC,CASSHPTGGRQRWDEQFF
.,.,TRBV7-3,TRBJ2-1,TGTGCCAGCAGCTCAATCGGGAGTGTTGGTGAGCAGTTCTTC,CASSSIGSVGEQFF
.,TRBD1,TRBV5-1,TRBJ2-7,TGCGCCAGCAGCTCCCGGGACAGGGCCTACGAGCAGTACTTC,CASSSRDRAYEQYF